These T cell receptor beta chains were read from a single sample in a study of control samples from healthy donors and cancer patients. The data were produced by immunoSEQ multiplex PCR, yet TCRdb's version contains in-frame clones alone and is incomplete. The sample consists of tens of thousands of clones, about 88% of them appearing once. The material sequenced was PBMCs. The source is a man between 65 and 80 years old with lung cancer. Both conserved end residues are part of each CDR3.

j_call v_call cdr3_aa
TRBJ2-7 TRBV6-4 CASSDLDRETYEQYF
TRBJ1-4 TRBV25-1 CASSTRTGFNEKLFF
TRBJ1-1 TRBV18 CASSPRLNTEAFF
TRBJ1-1 TRBV5-8 CASSLGSFGTEAFF
TRBJ1-1 TRBV19 CASSWTAKSTEAFF
TRBJ1-2 TRBV7-2 CASSWGRRVRYGGYTF
TRBJ2-7 TRBV2 CASMNYEQYF
TRBJ2-2 TRBV24-1 CATSDPQGWFTGELFF
TRBJ2-7 TRBV11-2 CASSYQRGASYEQYF
TRBJ2-2 TRBV7-7 CASSQTGELFF
TRBJ2-1 TRBV29-1 CSVHGTTTYNEQFF
TRBJ1-5 TRBV7-9 CASSLGVGGDSNQPQHF
TRBJ2-1 TRBV6-2/TRBV6-3 CASSYVTSGGPTYFYNEQFF
TRBJ2-7 TRBV13 CASLDRGSSYEQYF
TRBJ2-2 TRBV19 CASSGAGELGNTGELFF
TRBJ1-6 TRBV21-1 CASSKGQGNNSPLHF
TRBJ1-1 TRBV6-5 CASSSGGPGFSEAFF
TRBJ1-1 TRBV25-1 CASGPRQGANTEAFF
TRBJ2-2 TRBV19 CASSILGTGELFF
TRBJ2-1 TRBV14 CASSPRFEAGAQNEQFF
TRBJ2-3 TRBV2 CASSVAVAGRNTQYF
TRBJ2-3 TRBV10-1 CASRGQGSTDTQYF
TRBJ2-5 TRBV24-1 CATSDPGTPQETQYF